This TCR beta chain was sequenced during a study of cytomegalovirus exposure and HLA in healthy donors. Broader study findings: TRBV6-2, TRBV6-3 and other indistinguishable V segments were excluded. Sequences of the TCR beta chain were said to predict the HLA-A and HLA-B alleles of most subjects accurately. Associated with cytomegalovirus, according to the listing, were 150 to 200 TCR beta chains.

Notes on this clone: The antigen remains unidentified.

In the PCR, 60 Vbeta and 13 Jbeta primers were used. Measured with immunoSEQ multiplex PCR; TCRdb has only the in-frame clones, and not every one. The sample lists under 200,000 clones; about 76% were seen once. The CDR3 has 12 residues. Germline assignment: CDR1 MNHNY and CDR2 SVGAGI (reference sequence). The germline V and J ends were trimmed by 1 base and 12 bases, with 10 bases remaining between them. The donors comprised healthy bone marrow donors. This clonotype was obtained from a male donor in good health and CMV-seropositive. The source material was PBMCs. The genes are TRBV6-6 and TRBJ2-1; weak D call: TRBD2 (6 bases). For the CDR3, the DNA is TGTGCCAGCAGTTACTGGGGGGAGGTGCAGTTCTTC. Residues: CASSYWGEVQFF.